This TCR beta chain was recorded in a study of T-cell memory formation after mild COVID-19. Via MiXCR, TCRdb re-called the 5' RACE reads, giving one row per CDR3 protein. The table shows hundreds of thousands of distinct CDR3 sequences, with around 17% occurring only once. The CDR3 loop spans 16 amino acids. Germline V CDR1 and CDR2: SEHNR, FQNEAQ (reference sequence). Trimming removed 5 bases from V and 4 bases from J, with 19 bases in between. Specimen: PBMCs or a T cell subset sorted from them (not recorded which). The V gene is TRBV7-9, the J gene TRBJ2-3, with D tentatively TRBD1 (6 bases). This TCR was sampled from an adult woman who had mild COVID-19 (a few samples of this study predate the infection). Cell type and time point are not known. The CDR3 sequence is CASSRQASPAADTQYF. The DNA of the CDR3 is TGTGCCAGCAGCAGACAGGCATCGCCCGCAGCAGATACGCAGTATTTT.